Below are 20 T cell receptor beta chains sequenced from a single sample in a study of blood T cells in healthy people across ages. For the second PCR, which ran for about 7 to 12 cycles, a sample-barcoded 5' primer and a J-beta primer mix were used. TCRdb called the 5' RACE reads again in MiXCR, with one record for every CDR3 protein. In the table there are hundreds of thousands of distinct CDR3 sequences, 25% to 30% of which are singletons. Sequences were obtained from blood. The receptors derive from a woman aged 80 or over in good health.

This clonotype was seen at least ten times. Here the CDR3 DNA reads TGTGCCACCACCTGGGGACGGGGGGCGTCAGATACGCAGTATTTT. Its translation: CATTWGRGASDTQYF. The chain employs TRBV24-1 and TRBJ2-3, with D possibly TRBD2 on 7 matching bases. V was cut by 8 bases and J by 4 bases, with 18 bases left in between. Germline V gives CDR1 KGHDR, CDR2 SFDVKD. This CDR3 comprises 15 residues.

V gene TRBV29-1 combines with J gene TRBJ2-3, with 10 bases aligning to TRBD2. This CDR3 has 18 residues. The J segment lost 3 bases and the V segment lost 7 bases, leaving 19 bases of the junction unmatched. The germline CDR1 and CDR2 sequences are SQVTM and ANQGSEA. For the CDR3, the DNA is TGCAGCGCACTCCTCTATGTCGAGCGGGAGGGCCAGACAGATACGCAGTATTTT. Amino acids: CSALLYVEREGQTDTQYF.

The chain is built from TRBV7-2 and TRBJ2-7; 13 bases agree with TRBD2. There are 16 residues in the CDR3. Trimming took 3 bases from V and 7 from J; bases not matched to a gene: 9. The germline CDR1 and CDR2 sequences are SGHTA and FQGNSA. The CDR3 DNA sequence: TGTGCCAGCAGCTTGACTAGCGGGGGGATCTACAATGAGCAGTACTTC. Translated, it gives CASSLTSGGIYNEQYF.

This clonotype was counted at least ten times. This chain joins TRBV7-3 and TRBJ2-7; tentatively, D is TRBD2 (6 bases). The CDR3 is 15 residues long. CDR1 and CDR2 (germline): SGHTA, FQGTGA. V lost 4 bases and J 4 bases, leaving 17 bases between the germline ends. The CDR3 region has the DNA TGTGCCAGCAGCTCCCCCGGGGGTATAGGATACGAGCAGTACTTC. Translating it yields CASSSPGGIGYEQYF.

There are a few counts of this clonotype. Being one base from a much bigger clone, this may be a read error. V usage is TRBV13 and J usage is TRBJ2-7; the match to TRBD1 covers 9 bases. Germline CDR1 PRHDT, CDR2 FYEKMQ (reference sequence). V gave up 4 bases and J gave up 7 bases; unmatched junction bases: 14. This CDR3 contains 16 residues. The CDR3 sequence: CASSSGQGLVGNEQYF. The CDR3 DNA reads as TGTGCCAGCAGCTCGGGACAGGGTCTAGTGGGCAATGAGCAGTACTTC.

The chain couples TRBV6-5 to TRBJ1-2; tentative D call: TRBD1 (5 bases). This CDR3 contains 16 residues. Trimming stripped 2 bases from V and 4 bases from J, with 17 bases between. Per the germline V gene, CDR1 is MNHEY and CDR2 is SVGAGI. The CDR3 DNA follows: TGTGCCAGCAGTTACGTCTTACGAGGGGATGGCTATGGCTACACCTTC. Translating gives CASSYVLRGDGYGYTF.

This clonotype has ten or more counts. This chain links TRBV6-5 with TRBJ2-7, with 9 nucleotides matching TRBD2. CDR1 is MNHEY, CDR2 SVGAGI, per germline. The CDR3 sequence is 13 residues long. The ends lost 8 bases at V and 2 bases at J; junction bases unmatched: 4. CDR3 in DNA: TGTGCCAGCGCGATAGCGGGAGCCTACGAGCAGTACTTC. This gives the protein CASAIAGAYEQYF.

This clonotype was found once. The V and J genes are TRBV7-3 and TRBJ2-5, with 9 bases fitting TRBD2. V lost 4 bases, J lost 11 bases, and 17 bases stayed unmatched. Germline CDR1 and CDR2: SGHTA and FQGTGA. CDR3 length equals 16 residues. The CDR3 sequence: CASSWEAGGGQNEQYF. The DNA for the CDR3 is TGTGCCAGCAGCTGGGAAGCGGGGGGAGGGCAAAATGAGCAGTACTTC.

A note on this clonotype: This may arise from a read error, as a much more abundant clone is one base away. V usage is TRBV9 and J usage is TRBJ2-7, with 12 bases that match TRBD2. J was trimmed by 7 bases and V by 1 base; bases with no gene match: 6. Germline CDR1 is SGDLS and CDR2 is YYNGEE. The CDR3 totals 15 residues. CDR3 protein: CASSVLTSGGNEQYF. The CDR3 DNA sequence: TGTGCCAGCAGCGTATTAACTAGCGGGGGGAATGAGCAGTACTTC.

The V call is TRBV4-3, the J call TRBJ2-5, with unresolved D. Germline V lookup: CDR1 LGHNA, CDR2 YSLEER. V lost 1 base to trimming and J lost 2 bases, with 11 bases between them. The CDR3 extends over 15 amino acids. This CDR3 is CASSQARTGQETQYF. CDR3 coding DNA: TGCGCCAGCAGCCAAGCTCGGACGGGTCAAGAGACCCAGTACTTC.

This clonotype has ten or more counts. V is TRBV5-1 and J is TRBJ1-6; D gene uncertain. Germline-derived CDR1 and CDR2 are SGHRS and YFSETQ. Trimming shortened V by 4 bases and J by 0 bases, and 14 bases separated the two germline ends. CDR3 length equals 17 residues. In DNA, the CDR3 is TGCGCCAGCAGCCCCTCCCGGGTTTCCTCCTATAATTCACCCCTCCACTTT. It specifies CASSPSRVSSYNSPLHF.

About this clonotype itself: This may stem from a read error, because a much larger clone lies one nucleotide away. The chain carries TRBV30 and TRBJ2-1, with D unclear. The better agreement between TRBJ2-7 and the DNA end casts doubt on the J call. Germline lookup yields CDR1 GTSNPN and CDR2 SVGIG (reference sequence). The CDR3 has 11 residues. The CDR3 DNA sequence: TGTGCCTGGAGTGCCCTCAATGAGCAGTACTTC. Its protein is CAWSALNEQYF.

CDR3 in amino acids: CASSPPSLETRYF. The CDR3 nucleotides are TGTGCCAGCTCACCACCCAGTTTGGAGACCCGGTACTTC. The V call is TRBV18, the J call TRBJ2-7, with D unclear. Germline V gives CDR1 KGHSH, CDR2 LQKENI. The ends were cut back, 0 bases at V and 12 bases at J, with 15 bases in the middle. The CDR3 extends over 13 amino acids.

This clonotype was recorded at least ten times. V and J are TRBV10-3 and TRBJ1-2; perhaps TRBD1 as D (5 bases). The CDR3 contains 14 residues. Germline V gives CDR1 ENHRY, CDR2 SYGVKD. The V end lost 5 bases, the J end lost 0 bases, and 10 bases lay between the germline ends. CDR3 DNA sequence: TGTGCCATCAGTAGGGACGGGGCTAACTATGGCTACACCTTC. Translation gives CAISRDGANYGYTF.

This clonotype turned up a few times. The CDR3 DNA follows: TGCAGTGCACTGGGACTAGCGGGGGCCTTTACGTACGAGCAGTACTTC. It specifies CSALGLAGAFTYEQYF. V gene TRBV20-1 combines with J gene TRBJ2-7, with TRBD2 matching over 14 bases. The germline V gene encodes CDR1 DFQATT and CDR2 SNEGSKA (reference sequence). This CDR3 is built from 16 residues. J lost 4 bases, V lost 6 bases, and 11 bases had no gene match.

The chain links TRBV6-6 to TRBJ1-1, with D unresolved. The CDR3 spans 13 residues. Germline V CDR1 and CDR2: MNHNY, SVGAGI (reference sequence). V was cut by 3 bases and J by 1 base, with 6 bases left in between. The CDR3 DNA sequence: TGTGCCAGCAGTTATGCTGAGAACACTGAAGCTTTCTTT. Amino acids: CASSYAENTEAFF.

This clonotype was picked up many times. This chain uses TRBV29-1 with TRBJ2-1; 14 bases fit TRBD2. The germline V gene encodes CDR1 SQVTM and CDR2 ANQGSEA. Trimming cost V 6 bases and J 0 bases; bases outside gene matches: 7. The CDR3 consists of 17 residues. The CDR3 DNA is TGCAGCGTGCTAGGGACTAGCGGGGGTAGCTCCTACAATGAGCAGTTCTTC. Protein: CSVLGTSGGSSYNEQFF.

This clonotype turned up a few times. A much larger clone lies one base from this, so it may be a read error. The chain is built from TRBV7-9 and TRBJ2-7, with D possibly matching TRBD2 (5 bases). Deletions cut 5 bases from V and 7 bases from J, with 21 bases between. The CDR3 sequence is 15 residues long. The germline V gene encodes CDR1 SEHNR and CDR2 FQNEAQ (reference sequence). The CDR3 nucleotides are TGTGCCAGCAGCGGAGCGGCTAGAGTATACAATGAGCAGTACTTC. Encoded protein: CASSGAARVYNEQYF.

This clonotype occurred a few times. V usage is TRBV20-1 and J usage is TRBJ1-4; D is undetermined. Germline CDR1 is DFQATT and CDR2 is SNEGSKA (reference sequence). V lost 5 bases and J lost 10, with 17 bases in between. The CDR3 runs 13 residues. The CDR3 protein is CSAVWTEAGKLFF. CDR3 DNA sequence: TGCAGTGCTGTTTGGACGGAAGCGGGAAAACTGTTTTTT.

The CDR3 DNA is TGTGCCAGCAGCTGGGGGCGCGGGGATCGCACTGAAGCTTTCTTT. Its protein product is CASSWGRGDRTEAFF. V is TRBV7-2 and J is TRBJ1-1; weak D call: TRBD1 (6 bases). Trimming took 4 bases from V and 4 from J, leaving 16 bases between them. Germline V gives CDR1 SGHTA, CDR2 FQGNSA. This CDR3 region has 15 residues.